The sequence of this T cell receptor (beta chain) was determined in a study of PD-1 blockade in classical Hodgkin lymphoma. About this clone itself: As yet, its antigen is unknown.

Germline lookup yields CDR1 WNHNN and CDR2 SYGVQD (reference sequence). The CDR3 has 12 amino acids. V lost 6 bases and J lost 13, with 16 bases in between. Measured with immunoSEQ multiplex PCR; TCRdb has only the in-frame clones, and not every one. The sample records some 19,000 clones, about 70% being singletons. The time point: cycle 4 day 1 (C4D1), after around six weeks of nivolumab. Relapse after autologous stem cell transplantation occurred in every patient, and brentuximab vedotin exposure varied. Study conclusions and caveats: Significant TCR diversity gains by C4D1 occurred in CD4+ but not CD8+ cells.

The source is a human donor with classical Hodgkin lymphoma. V gene TRBV10-1 combines with J gene TRBJ2-1; TRBD2 might be the D (6 bases). Specimen: peripheral blood mononuclear cells (PBMCs), collected before the fourth cycle of nivolumab. CDR3 in amino acids: CASRDPGGVQFF. In DNA, the CDR3 is TGCGCCAGCAGGGATCCGGGCGGGGTCCAGTTCTTC.